A single sample gave rise to the 8 T cell receptor beta chains below, sequenced in a study of T cell responses to AZD1222 COVID-19 vaccine. The data were produced by immunoSEQ multiplex PCR, yet TCRdb's version contains in-frame clones alone and is incomplete. The data hold roughly 150,000 clones, with roughly nine tenths observed a single time. This specimen consisted of peripheral blood, obtained 28 days after the second AZD1222 dose. The receptors come from an adult who received the AZD1222 COVID-19 vaccine.

V gene TRBV18 combines with J gene TRBJ1-2; TRBD1 matches 10 bases. V was pared by 3 bases and J by 6 bases, with 7 bases of the junction left unmatched. Germline V CDR1 and CDR2: KGHSH, LQKENI. This CDR3 spans 15 amino acids. The CDR3 DNA reads TGTGCCAGCTCACCGGGGGACAGGGGTGTGGATGGCTACACCTTC. Translated, it gives CASSPGDRGVDGYTF.

This clone was counted once. The rearrangement links TRBV28 to TRBJ1-6; D may be TRBD1 (5 bases). CDR1 and CDR2 from the germline V gene are MDHEN and SYDVKM. The CDR3 totals 13 residues. Trimming cost V 3 bases and J 10 bases, with 10 bases left between them. The DNA of the CDR3 is TGTGCCAGCAGTTTGGTCAGGGACTCACCCCTCCACTTT. Encoded protein: CASSLVRDSPLHF.

The chain couples TRBV7-6 to TRBJ1-4; D not certain. The V gene's germline CDR1 is SGHVS and CDR2 FNYEAQ. The CDR3 sequence is 15 residues long. Trimming took 5 bases from V and 4 from J, leaving 14 bases between them. CDR3 sequence reads: CASSLRPWGNEKLFF. The DNA for the CDR3 is TGTGCCAGCAGCCTTAGACCATGGGGTAATGAAAAACTGTTTTTT. Full variable domain (missing parts from reference TRBV7-6 and TRBJ1-4): GAGVSQSPRYKVTKRGQDVALRCDPISGHVSLYWYRQALGQGPEFLTYFNYEAQQDKSGLPNDRFSAERPEGSISTLTIQRTEQRDSAMYRCASSLRPWGNEKLFFGSGTQLSVL.

CDR3 bases: TGTGCCAGTCAACCCGACAGGTTTTATGGCTACACCTTC. This translates into CASQPDRFYGYTF. V usage is TRBV2 and J usage is TRBJ1-2, with TRBD1 as a possible D gene (6 bases). The ends were cut back, 9 bases at V and 5 bases at J, with 16 bases in the middle. CDR1 SNHLY and CDR2 FYNNEI come from the germline V gene. CDR3 length equals 13 residues.

This sequence joins TRBV27 and TRBJ1-5; D is ambiguous. The CDR3 loop spans 13 amino acids. Per germline, CDR1 MNHEY and CDR2 SMNVEV (reference sequence). With 5 bases removed from V and 4 bases from J, the gap between germline ends came to 9 bases. In DNA, the CDR3 is TGTGCCAGCAGTACAACACAGAATCAGCCCCAGCATTTT. It yields the protein CASSTTQNQPQHF.

The table lists this clone with a count of one. The chain has TRBV4-2 and TRBJ2-5; D call uncertain. The germline V and J ends were trimmed by 4 bases and 5 bases, with 14 bases remaining between them. This CDR3 comprises 14 residues. Germline V gene data show CDR1 as LGHNA and CDR2 as YNFKEQ. The DNA for the CDR3 is TGTGCCAGCAGCCCCCGGACCGGTTTCGAGACCCAGTACTTC. This sequence encodes CASSPRTGFETQYF.

The chain joins TRBV15 to TRBJ1-5, with D unclear. This CDR3 is built from 16 residues. Germline V gene data show CDR1 as LNHNV and CDR2 as YYDKDF (reference sequence). Deletions cut 3 bases from V and 0 bases from J, with 12 bases between. CDR3 nucleotide sequence: TGTGCCACCAGCAGGGAATTCAGCGGTAGCAATCAGCCCCAGCATTTT. Protein: CATSREFSGSNQPQHF.

This clone was seen once. The CDR3 coding sequence is TGTGCCTGGAGCGGGGGGATAGCGGGAGTCAGTGCAGATACGCAGTATTTT. Amino acid sequence: CAWSGGIAGVSADTQYF. The genes are TRBV30 and TRBJ2-3, with 9 nucleotides matching TRBD2. V lost 3 bases, J lost 4 bases, and 14 bases stayed unmatched. The CDR3 runs 17 residues. The germline V gene has CDR1 GTSNPN and CDR2 SVGIG (reference sequence).